The next 2 T cell receptor beta chains were all read from a single sample in a study of cytomegalovirus exposure and HLA in healthy donors (dated 2017 in TCRdb). The library relied on the immunoSEQ multiplex PCR assay. For the multiplex PCR, a mixture combining 60 forward primers for TCR Vbeta segments and 13 reverse primers for TCR Jbeta segments was used. TCRdb's version of the immuneACCESS table is confined to in-frame rearrangements and falls short of the full clone set. An unresolved V gene accounts for under half of the shortfall where checked; the remainder is of unknown origin. The sample table holds 60,000 to 90,000 clones, of which 75% to 85% were seen once. The top ten clonotypes cover 15% to 20% of the sample. The sample consisted of PBMCs. The source of these receptors is a man between 70 and 80 years old in good health and CMV-seropositive.

The chain has TRBV5-1 and TRBJ2-7, with TRBD1 identical over 9 bases. V lost 4 bases to trimming and J lost 8 bases; unmatched junction nucleotides: 10. CDR1 is SGHRS and CDR2 is YFSETQ in the germline V gene. CDR3 length equals 14 residues. In DNA, the CDR3 is TGCGCCAGCAGCCCTCCGGGACAGGGTGGTAAGCAGTACTTC. This sequence encodes CASSPPGQGGKQYF.

The rearrangement links TRBV6-1 to TRBJ2-1, with 10 bases identical to TRBD2. There are 15 residues in the CDR3. V lost 3 bases and J lost 6; bases outside the gene matches: 5. The germline CDR1 and CDR2 sequences are MNHNS and SASEGT. In DNA form, the CDR3 reads TGTGCCAGCAGTGAGGGGCTAGCGGGGGCCAATGAGCAGTTCTTC. Encoded protein: CASSEGLAGANEQFF.